Sequencing of this T cell receptor (beta chain) was carried out in a study of naive and memory T cell subsets. The beta constant-region primer was an equimolar mix of two oligonucleotides covering TRBC1 and TRBC2. Four rounds of PCR amplified the ligated cDNA using nested alpha and beta constant-region primers plus SP2. TCRdb reprocessed the UMI-ligation and nested PCR reads with MiXCR, giving one entry per CDR3 protein. The sample consists of approximately 140,000 distinct CDR3 sequences, under 25% of them appearing once. In the case of this clonotype: Antigen unknown.

This CDR3 is 15 amino acids long. Deletions cut 3 bases from V and 0 bases from J, with 12 bases between. Germline CDR1 and CDR2: SGHAT and FQNNGV. Study-wide points: A few larger clonotypes appeared in naive repertoires, especially CD8, possibly memory cells re-expressing CD45RA.

The clonotype originates from a human donor in good health. The chain links TRBV11-2 to TRBJ2-7; D tentatively reads TRBD1 or TRBD2 (5 bases each). Sequencing was done on a sample of naive CD8+ T cells from blood. The CDR3 here is CASSLGERYSYEQYF. In DNA, the CDR3 is TGTGCCAGCAGCTTGGGGGAGCGGTACTCCTACGAGCAGTACTTC.